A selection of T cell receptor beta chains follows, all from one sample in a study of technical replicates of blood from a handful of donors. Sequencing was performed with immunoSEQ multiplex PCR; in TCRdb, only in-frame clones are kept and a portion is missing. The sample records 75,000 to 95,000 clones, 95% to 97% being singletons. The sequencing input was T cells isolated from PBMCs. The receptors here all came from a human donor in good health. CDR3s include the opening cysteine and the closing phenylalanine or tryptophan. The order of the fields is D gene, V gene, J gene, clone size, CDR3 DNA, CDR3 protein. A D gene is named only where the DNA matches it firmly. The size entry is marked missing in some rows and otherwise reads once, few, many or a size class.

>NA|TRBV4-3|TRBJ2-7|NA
TGCGCCAGCAGCCAAGAAGTCAGGGTAGGCGAGCAGTACTTC
CASSQEVRVGEQYF
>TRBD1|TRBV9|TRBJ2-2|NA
TGTGCCAGCAGCTTCGCCCGGGACAGGGAGAACACCGGGGAGCTGTTTTTT
CASSFARDRENTGELFF
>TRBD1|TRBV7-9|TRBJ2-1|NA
TGTGCCAGCAGCTTAGCGCTCGGGACAGGTTCTTCTGAGCAGTTCTTC
CASSLALGTGSSEQFF
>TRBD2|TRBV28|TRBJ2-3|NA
TGTGCCAGCAGTTTTAGGGTAGCGGGAGGGACCAGGGCAGATACGCAGTATTTT
CASSFRVAGGTRADTQYF
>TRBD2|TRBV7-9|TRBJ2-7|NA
TGTGCCAGCAGCCTGGGGGGGACCTACGAGCAGTACTTC
CASSLGGTYEQYF
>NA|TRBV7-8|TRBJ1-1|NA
TGTGCCAGCAGCTTAGGGGAGAGCACTGAAGCTTTCTTT
CASSLGESTEAFF
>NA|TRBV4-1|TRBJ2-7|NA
TGCGCCAGCAGCCCCGTCGAGGAACGAGAGCAGTACTTC
CASSPVEEREQYF
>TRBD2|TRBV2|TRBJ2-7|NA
TGTGCCAGCATAACTAGCGGGATCTACGAGCAGTACTTC
CASITSGIYEQYF
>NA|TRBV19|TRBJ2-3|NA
TGTGCCAGTAGTATAGTAGGGGTTAGCACAGATACGCAGTATTTT
CASSIVGVSTDTQYF
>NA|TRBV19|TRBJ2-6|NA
TGTGCCAGTAGTATAGGCCCCAGTACCCTCTCTGGGGCCAACGTCCTGACTTTC
CASSIGPSTLSGANVLTF
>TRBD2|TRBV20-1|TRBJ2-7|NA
TGCAGTGCACGGGGGGCCTACGAGCAGTACTTC
CSARGAYEQYF
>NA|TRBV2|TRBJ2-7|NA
TGTGCCAGCAGTGAGCTAGCCTACGAGCAGTACTTC
CASSELAYEQYF
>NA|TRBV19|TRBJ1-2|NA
TGTGCCAGTAGTATTGTCAGGGAAGGGGGCTACACCTTC
CASSIVREGGYTF
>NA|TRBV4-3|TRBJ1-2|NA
TGCGCCAGCAGCCAAGATTATCAGGAAAATCTATATGGCTACACCTTC
CASSQDYQENLYGYTF
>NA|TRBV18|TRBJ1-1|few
TGTGCCAGCTCACCACCGGGGAGGGAAGGGACTGAAGCTTTCTTT
CASSPPGREGTEAFF
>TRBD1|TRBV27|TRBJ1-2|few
TGTGCCAGCAGTCCGTCTAACCGGGACAGAGATGGCTACACCTTC
CASSPSNRDRDGYTF
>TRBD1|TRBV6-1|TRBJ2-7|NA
TGTGCCAGCAGTATACCCGGGACAGGGGGCTACGAGCAGTACTTC
CASSIPGTGGYEQYF
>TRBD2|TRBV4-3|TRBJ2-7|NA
TGCGCCAGCAGTCCCGGGACTACCTACGAGCAGTACTTC
CASSPGTTYEQYF
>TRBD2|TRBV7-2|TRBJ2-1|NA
TGTGCCAGCAGCCCCGTAGCGGGAGGGGGGAATGAGCAGTTCTTC
CASSPVAGGGNEQFF
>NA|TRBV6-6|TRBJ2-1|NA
TGTGCCAGCAGTTACTCTACAGCTTACAATGAGCAGTTCTTC
CASSYSTAYNEQFF
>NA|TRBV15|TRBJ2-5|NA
TGTGCCACCAGCAGAGATCTTGCGGGGATTCAGACCCAGTACTTC
CATSRDLAGIQTQYF
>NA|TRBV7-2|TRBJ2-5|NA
TGTGCCAGCAGCTTAGCGGGTGGACTACAAGAGACCCAGTACTTC
CASSLAGGLQETQYF
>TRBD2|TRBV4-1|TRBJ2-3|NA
TGCGCCAGCAGCCAACCTACCGGGACTAGCTTTGGTACGCAGTATTTT
CASSQPTGTSFGTQYF
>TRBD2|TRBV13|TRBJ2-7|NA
TGTGCCAGCAGCCGCTCCACTAGCGGGAGATGGTACGAGCAGTACTTC
CASSRSTSGRWYEQYF
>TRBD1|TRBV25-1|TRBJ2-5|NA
TGTGCCAGCACTCCGGGACAGGGTAGAGAGACCCAGTACTTC
CASTPGQGRETQYF
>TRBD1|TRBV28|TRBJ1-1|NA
TGTGCCAGCTGTAAAGGGGGCCTGAACACTGAAGCTTTCTTT
CASCKGGLNTEAFF
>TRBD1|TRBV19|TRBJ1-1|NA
TGTGCCAGTAGTATAGAGCCAGGGGGAATACTCGCTGAAGCTTTCTTT
CASSIEPGGILAEAFF
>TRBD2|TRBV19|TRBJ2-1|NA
TGTGCCAGTGAGACTAGCGGGATCAACAATGAGCAGTTCTTC
CASETSGINNEQFF
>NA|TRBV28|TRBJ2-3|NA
TGTGCCAGCAGTTTACGATTTACTAGTCGCACAGATACGCAGTATTTT
CASSLRFTSRTDTQYF
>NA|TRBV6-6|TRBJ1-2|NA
TGTGCCAGCAGTTACTCGTGGGGCGGTAACTATGGCTACACCTTC
CASSYSWGGNYGYTF
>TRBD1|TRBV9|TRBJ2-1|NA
TGTGCCAGCAGCGTTTATGGACAGGGAGGTGAGCAGTTCTTC
CASSVYGQGGEQFF
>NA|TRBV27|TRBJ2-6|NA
TGTGCCAGCAGTACAGGGACCGGGGCCAACGTCCTGACTTTC
CASSTGTGANVLTF
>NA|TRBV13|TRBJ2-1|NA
TGTGCCAGCAGCTTAAGACAGGCCCTGGATGAGCAGTTCTTC
CASSLRQALDEQFF
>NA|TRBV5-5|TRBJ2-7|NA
TGTGCCAGCAGCTTAGTGGTTGGCGCGGACTACGAGCAGTACTTC
CASSLVVGADYEQYF
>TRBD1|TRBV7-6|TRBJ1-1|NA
TGTGCCAGCAGCGAGGACAGGGGGCTGGTGAACACTGAAGCTTTCTTT
CASSEDRGLVNTEAFF